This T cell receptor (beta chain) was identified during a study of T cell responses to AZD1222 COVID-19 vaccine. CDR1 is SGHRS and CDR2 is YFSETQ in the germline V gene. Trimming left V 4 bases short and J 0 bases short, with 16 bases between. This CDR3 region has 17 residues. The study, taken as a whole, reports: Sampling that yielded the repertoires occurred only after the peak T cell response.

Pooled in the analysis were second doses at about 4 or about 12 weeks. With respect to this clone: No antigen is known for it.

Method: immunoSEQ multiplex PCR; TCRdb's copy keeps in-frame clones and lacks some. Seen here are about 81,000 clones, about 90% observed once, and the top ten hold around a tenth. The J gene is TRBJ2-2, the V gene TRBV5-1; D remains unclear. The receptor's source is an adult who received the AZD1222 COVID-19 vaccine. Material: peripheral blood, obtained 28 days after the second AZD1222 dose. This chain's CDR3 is CASSELNTISNTGELFF. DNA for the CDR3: TGCGCCAGCAGCGAACTCAACACGATTTCGAACACCGGGGAGCTGTTTTTT.